One and the same sample provided the 2 T cell receptor beta chains below, sequenced in a study of cytomegalovirus exposure and HLA in healthy donors. A multiplex PCR was run with 60 Vbeta primers and 13 Jbeta primers. Here immunoSEQ multiplex PCR was the method, and the copy in TCRdb shows in-frame clones only, minus some. The repertoire holds 85,000 to 100,000 clones, with 77% as singletons. The sample was PBMCs. The receptors shown here come from a woman in her forties in good health and CMV-seronegative.

The chain has TRBV28 and TRBJ1-1; 7 bases agree with TRBD1. The CDR3 has 15 residues. J gave up 10 bases and V 2 bases, and 13 bases lay outside the gene matches. Germline CDR1 is MDHEN and CDR2 is SYDVKM. The CDR3 region has the DNA TGTGCCAGCAGTTTAAGTACAGGGGCCCCGCGAGGAGCTTTCTTT. Its protein is CASSLSTGAPRGAFF.

This clone is termed medium-sized. V gene TRBV6-5 combines with J gene TRBJ2-5, with D possibly being TRBD2 (6 bases). The ends were cut back, 6 bases at V and 5 bases at J, with 16 bases in the middle. Germline V gene sequence: CDR1 MNHEY, CDR2 SVGAGI. CDR3 length: 14 amino acids. CDR3 DNA: TGTGCCAGCAGCCCGGTTTGGCTAGCGGAGACCCAGTACTTC. Translated, it gives CASSPVWLAETQYF.